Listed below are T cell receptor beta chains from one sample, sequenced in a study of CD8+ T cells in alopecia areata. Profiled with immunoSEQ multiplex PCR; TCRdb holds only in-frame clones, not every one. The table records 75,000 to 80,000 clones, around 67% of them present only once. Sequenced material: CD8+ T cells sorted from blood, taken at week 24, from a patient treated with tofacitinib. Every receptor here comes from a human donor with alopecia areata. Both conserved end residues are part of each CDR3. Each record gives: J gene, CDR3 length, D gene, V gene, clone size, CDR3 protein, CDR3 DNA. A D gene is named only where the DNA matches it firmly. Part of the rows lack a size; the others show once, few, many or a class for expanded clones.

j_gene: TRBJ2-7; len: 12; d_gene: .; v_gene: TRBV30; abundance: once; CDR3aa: CAGAEGGYEQYF; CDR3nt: TGTGCCGGGGCGGAGGGCGGGTACGAGCAGTACTTC
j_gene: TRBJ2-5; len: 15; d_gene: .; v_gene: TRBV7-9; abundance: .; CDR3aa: CASSEFRVGQETQYF; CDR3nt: TGTGCCAGCAGCGAGTTCAGGGTAGGCCAAGAGACCCAGTACTTC
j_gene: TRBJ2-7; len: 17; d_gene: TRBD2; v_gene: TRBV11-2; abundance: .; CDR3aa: CASSLDLGTIFSYEQYF; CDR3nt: TGTGCCAGCAGCTTAGATTTGGGGACTATCTTCAGCTACGAGCAGTACTTC
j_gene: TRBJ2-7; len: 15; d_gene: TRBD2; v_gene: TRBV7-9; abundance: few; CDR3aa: CASSPETSGRYEQYF; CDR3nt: TGTGCCAGCAGCCCAGAAACTAGCGGGAGATACGAGCAGTACTTC
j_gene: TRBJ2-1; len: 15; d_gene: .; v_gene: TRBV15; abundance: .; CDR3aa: CATSITGQVYNEQFF; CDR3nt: TGTGCCACCAGCATAACGGGACAAGTATACAATGAGCAGTTCTTC
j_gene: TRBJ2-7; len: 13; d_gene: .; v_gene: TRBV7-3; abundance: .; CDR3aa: CASSPRRGDEQYF; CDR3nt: TGTGCCAGCAGCCCCAGGCGGGGCGACGAGCAGTACTTC
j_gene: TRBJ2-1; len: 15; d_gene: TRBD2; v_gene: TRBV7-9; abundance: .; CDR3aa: CASSSPVGGRDEQFF; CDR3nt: TGTGCCAGCAGCTCCCCCGTCGGAGGGAGGGATGAGCAGTTCTTC
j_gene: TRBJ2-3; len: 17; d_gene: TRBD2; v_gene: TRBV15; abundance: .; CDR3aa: CATSRSGGAGGTDTQYF; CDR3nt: TGTGCCACCTCGCGCAGCGGGGGGGCCGGGGGCACAGATACGCAGTATTTT
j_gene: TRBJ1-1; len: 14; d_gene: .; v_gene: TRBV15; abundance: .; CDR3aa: CATSRVPIDTEAFF; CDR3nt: TGTGCCACCAGCAGGGTCCCAATCGACACTGAAGCTTTCTTT
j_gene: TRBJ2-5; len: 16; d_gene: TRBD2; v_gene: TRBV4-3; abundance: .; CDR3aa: CASSLHSTSSAETQYF; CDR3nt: TGCGCCAGCAGTCTTCATTCGACTAGCAGCGCGGAGACCCAGTACTTC
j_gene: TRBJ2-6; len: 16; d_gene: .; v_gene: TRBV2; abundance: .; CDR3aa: CASSEARVSGANVLTF; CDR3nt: TGTGCCAGCAGTGAAGCCAGGGTTTCTGGGGCCAACGTCCTGACTTTC
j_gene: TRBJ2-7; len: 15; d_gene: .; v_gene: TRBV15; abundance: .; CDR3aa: CATSPSLGPTYEQYF; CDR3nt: TGTGCCACCAGTCCTTCCCTAGGCCCAACCTACGAGCAGTACTTC
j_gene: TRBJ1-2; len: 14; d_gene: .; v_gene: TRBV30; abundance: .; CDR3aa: CAWRGLSQKEGYTF; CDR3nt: TGTGCCTGGAGGGGCCTCTCCCAAAAGGAGGGCTACACCTTC
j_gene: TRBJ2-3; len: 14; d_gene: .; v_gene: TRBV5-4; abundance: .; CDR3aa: CASSVLGAGDTQYF; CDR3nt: TGTGCCAGCAGCGTCCTGGGGGCAGGGGATACGCAGTATTTT
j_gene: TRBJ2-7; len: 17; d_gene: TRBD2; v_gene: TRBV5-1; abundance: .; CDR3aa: CASSLETSLAGSYEQYF; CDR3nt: TGCGCCAGCAGCTTGGAAACTTCTCTAGCGGGTTCCTACGAGCAGTACTTC
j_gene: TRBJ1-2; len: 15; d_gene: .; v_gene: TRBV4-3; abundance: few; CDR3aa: CASSQDIRGNYGYTF; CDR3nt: TGCGCCAGCAGCCAAGATATCCGGGGGAACTATGGCTACACCTTC
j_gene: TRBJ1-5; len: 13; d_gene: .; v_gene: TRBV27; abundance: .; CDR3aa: CASSSLSNQPQHF; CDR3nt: TGTGCCAGCAGTTCCCTTAGCAATCAGCCCCAGCATTTT
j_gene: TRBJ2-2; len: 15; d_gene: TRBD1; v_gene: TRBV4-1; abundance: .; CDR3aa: CASSPRGPNTGELFF; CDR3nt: TGCGCCAGCAGCCCCAGGGGGCCGAACACCGGGGAGCTGTTTTTT
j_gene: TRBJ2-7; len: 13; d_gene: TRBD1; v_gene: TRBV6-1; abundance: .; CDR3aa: CASSWTGAYEQYF; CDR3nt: TGTGCCAGCAGTTGGACAGGGGCCTACGAGCAGTACTTC
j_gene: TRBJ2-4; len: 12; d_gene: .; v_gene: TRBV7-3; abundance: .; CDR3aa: CASSPAGGIQYF; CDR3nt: TGTGCCAGCAGCCCCGCGGGTGGCATTCAGTACTTC
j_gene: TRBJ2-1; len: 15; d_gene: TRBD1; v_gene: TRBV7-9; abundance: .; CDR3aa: CASSSPGTGGREQFF; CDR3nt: TGTGCCAGCAGCAGTCCCGGGACAGGGGGAAGGGAGCAGTTCTTC
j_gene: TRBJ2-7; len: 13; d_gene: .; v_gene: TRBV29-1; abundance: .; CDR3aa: CSVRTISSYEQYF; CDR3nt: TGCAGCGTGAGGACTATTTCCTCCTACGAGCAGTACTTC
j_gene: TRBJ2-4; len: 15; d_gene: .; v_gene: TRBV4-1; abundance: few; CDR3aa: CASSQAAQGKDIQYF; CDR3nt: TGCGCCAGCAGCCAAGCCGCGCAGGGGAAGGACATTCAGTACTTC
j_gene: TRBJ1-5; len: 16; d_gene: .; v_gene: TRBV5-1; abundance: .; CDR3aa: CASSSWYGDRNQPQHF; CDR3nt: TGCGCCAGCAGTAGCTGGTACGGGGATCGCAATCAGCCCCAGCATTTT
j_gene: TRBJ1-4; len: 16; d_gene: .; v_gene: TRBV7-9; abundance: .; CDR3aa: CASSLALAGADEKLFF; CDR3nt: TGTGCCAGCAGCTTAGCTCTGGCGGGGGCAGACGAAAAACTGTTTTTT
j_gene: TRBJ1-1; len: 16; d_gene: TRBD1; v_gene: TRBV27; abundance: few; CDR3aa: CASSWTGGSRNTEAFF; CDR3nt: TGTGCCAGCAGTTGGACAGGGGGGAGCCGCAACACTGAAGCTTTCTTT
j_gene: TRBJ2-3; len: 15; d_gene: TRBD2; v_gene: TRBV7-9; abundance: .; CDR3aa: CASSPRLATTDTQYF; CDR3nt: TGTGCCAGCAGCCCCCGACTAGCGACGACAGATACGCAGTATTTT
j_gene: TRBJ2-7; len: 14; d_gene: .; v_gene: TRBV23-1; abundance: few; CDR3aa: CASSRRLASFEQYF; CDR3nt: TGCGCCAGCAGTCGTAGGCTAGCGTCTTTCGAGCAGTACTTC
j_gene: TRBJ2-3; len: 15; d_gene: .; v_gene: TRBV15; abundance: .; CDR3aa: CATGEDVPGTDTQYF; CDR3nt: TGTGCCACCGGTGAGGACGTTCCGGGGACAGATACGCAGTATTTT
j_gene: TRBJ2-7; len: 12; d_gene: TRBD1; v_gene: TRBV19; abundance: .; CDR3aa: CASEGQSYEQYF; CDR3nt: TGTGCCAGCGAGGGACAGTCCTACGAGCAGTACTTC